Detailed here is one T cell receptor (beta chain). Its target is unknown. The junction shows a germline mismatch at one end, possibly a read error. Investigators isolated RNA and reverse transcribed it into cDNA to act as the sequencing template. This table comes from immunoSEQ multiplex PCR, and its TCRdb copy is limited to in-frame clones, with some not included. This sample carries 95,000 to 100,000 clones, approximately 63% of them seen once, and the ten largest clones take 16%. Treatment defined: oral pan-JAK inhibitor, 5-10 mg twice daily. This specimen belongs to a study of CD8+ T cells in alopecia areata. Study summary: It was oral tofacitinib, at 5 to 10 mg twice daily, that treated patients received. Tofacitinib lasted 6 to 18 months, then 6 months off drug. Findings and limits, study-wide: Alphabeta T cells residing in normal skin are also sequenced in scalp samples.

From germline, CDR1 is LNHDA and CDR2 SQIVND (reference sequence). CDR3 length: 12 amino acids. This chain joins TRBV19 and TRBJ2-7; 8 bases agree with TRBD2. The TCR sequence derives from a human donor with alopecia areata. The sequencing used CD8+ T cells sorted from blood, collected between weeks 55 and 65, from a patient treated with tofacitinib. The CDR3 spells CASSSSPGGERF. The CDR3 bases are TGTGCCAGTAGTTCAAGCCCCGGGGGGGAACGTTTC.